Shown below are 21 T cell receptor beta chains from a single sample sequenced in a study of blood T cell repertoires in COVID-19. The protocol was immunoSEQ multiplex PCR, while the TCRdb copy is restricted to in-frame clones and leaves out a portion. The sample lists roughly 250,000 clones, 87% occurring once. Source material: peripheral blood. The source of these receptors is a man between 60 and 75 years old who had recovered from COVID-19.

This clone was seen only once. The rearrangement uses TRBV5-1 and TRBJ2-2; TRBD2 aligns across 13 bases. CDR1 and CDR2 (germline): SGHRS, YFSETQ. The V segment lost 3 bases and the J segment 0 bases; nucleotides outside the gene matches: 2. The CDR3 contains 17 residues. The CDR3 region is CASSWTSGGSNTGELFF. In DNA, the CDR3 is TGCGCCAGCAGCTGGACTAGCGGGGGATCGAACACCGGGGAGCTGTTTTTT.

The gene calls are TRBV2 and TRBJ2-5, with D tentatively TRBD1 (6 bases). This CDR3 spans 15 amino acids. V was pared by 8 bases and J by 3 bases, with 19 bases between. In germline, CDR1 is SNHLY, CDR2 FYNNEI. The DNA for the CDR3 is TGTGCCAGCGGATCAAGACAGGCGAAGGAAGAGACCCAGTACTTC. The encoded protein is CASGSRQAKEETQYF.

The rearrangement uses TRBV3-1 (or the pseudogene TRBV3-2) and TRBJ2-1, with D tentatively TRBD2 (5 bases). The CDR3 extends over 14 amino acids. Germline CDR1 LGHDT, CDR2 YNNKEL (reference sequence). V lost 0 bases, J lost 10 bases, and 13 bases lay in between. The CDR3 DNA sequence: TGTGCCAGCAGCCAAGAATGGGTCCGGAGGGAGCAGTTCTTC. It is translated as CASSQEWVRREQFF.

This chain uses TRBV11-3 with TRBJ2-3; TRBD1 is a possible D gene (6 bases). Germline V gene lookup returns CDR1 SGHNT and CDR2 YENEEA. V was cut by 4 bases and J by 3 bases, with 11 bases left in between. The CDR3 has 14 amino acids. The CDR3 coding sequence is TGTGCCAGCAGCTATAGACAGGCAACAGATACGCAGTATTTT. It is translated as CASSYRQATDTQYF.

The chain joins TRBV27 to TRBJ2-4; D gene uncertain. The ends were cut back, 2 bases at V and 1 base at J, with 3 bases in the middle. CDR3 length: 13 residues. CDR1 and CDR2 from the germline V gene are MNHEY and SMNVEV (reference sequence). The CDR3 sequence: CASSLAAKNIQYF. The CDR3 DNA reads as TGTGCCAGCAGTTTAGCGGCCAAAAACATTCAGTACTTC.

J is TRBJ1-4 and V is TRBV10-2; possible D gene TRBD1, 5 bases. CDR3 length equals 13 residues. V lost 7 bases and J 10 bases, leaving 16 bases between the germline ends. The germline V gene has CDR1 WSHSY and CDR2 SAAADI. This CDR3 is CASTSPQEIKLFF. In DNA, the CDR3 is TGCGCCAGCACCTCGCCACAGGAGATAAAACTGTTTTTT.

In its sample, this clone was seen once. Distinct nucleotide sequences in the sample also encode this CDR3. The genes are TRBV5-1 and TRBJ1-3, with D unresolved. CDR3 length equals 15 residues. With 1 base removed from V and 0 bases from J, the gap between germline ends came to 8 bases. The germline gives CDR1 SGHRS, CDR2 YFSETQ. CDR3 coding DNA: TGCGCCAGCAGCTTGCCAGTCGACTCTGGAAACACCATATATTTT. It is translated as CASSLPVDSGNTIYF.

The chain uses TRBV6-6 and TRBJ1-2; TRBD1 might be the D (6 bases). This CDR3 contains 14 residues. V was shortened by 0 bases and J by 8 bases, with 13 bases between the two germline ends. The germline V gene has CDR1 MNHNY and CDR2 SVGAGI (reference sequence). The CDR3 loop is CASSYSEAGEGYTF. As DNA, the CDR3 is TGTGCCAGCAGTTACTCGGAGGCAGGGGAAGGCTACACCTTC.

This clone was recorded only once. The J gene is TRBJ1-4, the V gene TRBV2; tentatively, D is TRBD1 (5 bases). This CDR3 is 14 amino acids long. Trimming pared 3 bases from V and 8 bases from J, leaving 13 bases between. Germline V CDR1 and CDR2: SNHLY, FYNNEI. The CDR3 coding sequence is TGTGCCAGCAGTGAGAGCAGGGTCGGCGAAAAACTGTTTTTT. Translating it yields CASSESRVGEKLFF.

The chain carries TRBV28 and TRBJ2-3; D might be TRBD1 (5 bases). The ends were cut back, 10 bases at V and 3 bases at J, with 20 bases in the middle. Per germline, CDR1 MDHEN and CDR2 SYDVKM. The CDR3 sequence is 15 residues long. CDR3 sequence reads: CATIRVGDGTDTQYF. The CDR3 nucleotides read TGTGCCACCATTCGGGTAGGGGATGGGACAGATACGCAGTATTTT.

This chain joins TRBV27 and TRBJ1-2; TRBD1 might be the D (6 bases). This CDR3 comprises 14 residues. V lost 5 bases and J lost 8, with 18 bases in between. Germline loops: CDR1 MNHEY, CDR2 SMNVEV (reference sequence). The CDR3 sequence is CASSNRGGADGYTF. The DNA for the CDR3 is TGTGCCAGCAGTAATAGGGGGGGGGCGGACGGCTACACCTTC.

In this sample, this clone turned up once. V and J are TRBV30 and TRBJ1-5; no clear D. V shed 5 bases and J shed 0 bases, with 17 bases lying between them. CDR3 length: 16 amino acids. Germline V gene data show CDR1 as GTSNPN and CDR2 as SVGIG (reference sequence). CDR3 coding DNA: TGTGCCTGGCAACGCCCCCCACTGAATAGCAATCAGCCCCAGCATTTT. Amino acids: CAWQRPPLNSNQPQHF.

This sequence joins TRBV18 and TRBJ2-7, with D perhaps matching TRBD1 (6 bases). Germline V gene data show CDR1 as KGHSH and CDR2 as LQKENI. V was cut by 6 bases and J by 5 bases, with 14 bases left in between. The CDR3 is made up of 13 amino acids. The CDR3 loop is CASSRTADNEQYV. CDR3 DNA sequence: TGTGCCAGCTCCCGGACAGCCGACAACGAGCAGTACGTC.

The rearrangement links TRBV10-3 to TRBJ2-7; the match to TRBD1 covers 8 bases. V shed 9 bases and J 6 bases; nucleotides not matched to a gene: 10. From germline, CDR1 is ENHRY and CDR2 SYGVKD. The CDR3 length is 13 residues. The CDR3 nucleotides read TGTGCCATGTCGGGACAGGCTGACCGCGAGCAGTACTTC. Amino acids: CAMSGQADREQYF.

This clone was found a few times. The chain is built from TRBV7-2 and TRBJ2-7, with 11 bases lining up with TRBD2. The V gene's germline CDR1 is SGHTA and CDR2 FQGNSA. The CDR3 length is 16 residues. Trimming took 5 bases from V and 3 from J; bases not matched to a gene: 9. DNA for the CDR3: TGTGCCAGCAGCCCTAAACTAGCGGGGGCCCTCTACGAGCAGTACTTC. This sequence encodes CASSPKLAGALYEQYF.

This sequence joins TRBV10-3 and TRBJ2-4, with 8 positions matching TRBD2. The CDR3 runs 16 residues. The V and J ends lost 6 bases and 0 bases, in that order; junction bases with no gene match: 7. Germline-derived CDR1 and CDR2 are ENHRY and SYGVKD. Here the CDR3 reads CAISSTSGVAKNIQYF. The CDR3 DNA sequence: TGTGCCATCAGCAGCACTAGCGGAGTAGCCAAAAACATTCAGTACTTC.

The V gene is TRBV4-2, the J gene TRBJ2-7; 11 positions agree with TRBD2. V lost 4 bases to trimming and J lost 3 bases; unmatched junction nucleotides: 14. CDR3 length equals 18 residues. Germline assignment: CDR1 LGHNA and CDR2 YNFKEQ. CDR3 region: CASSPLVPSGGTHYEQYF. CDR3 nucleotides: TGTGCCAGCAGCCCGCTGGTCCCTAGCGGGGGGACCCACTACGAGCAGTACTTC.

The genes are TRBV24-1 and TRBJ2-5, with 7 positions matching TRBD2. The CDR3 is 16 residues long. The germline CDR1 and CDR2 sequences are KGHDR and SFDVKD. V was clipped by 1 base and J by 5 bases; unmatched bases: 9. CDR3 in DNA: TGTGCCACCAGTGATTTCACTAGCGCCGGTCCTGAGACCCAGTACTTC. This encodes CATSDFTSAGPETQYF.

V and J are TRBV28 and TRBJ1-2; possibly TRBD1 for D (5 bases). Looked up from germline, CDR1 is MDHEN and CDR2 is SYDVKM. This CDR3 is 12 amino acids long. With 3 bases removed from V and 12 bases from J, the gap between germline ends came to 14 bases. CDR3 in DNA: TGTGCCAGCAGTTTCCTCCCCCAAGGGGACACCTTC. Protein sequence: CASSFLPQGDTF.

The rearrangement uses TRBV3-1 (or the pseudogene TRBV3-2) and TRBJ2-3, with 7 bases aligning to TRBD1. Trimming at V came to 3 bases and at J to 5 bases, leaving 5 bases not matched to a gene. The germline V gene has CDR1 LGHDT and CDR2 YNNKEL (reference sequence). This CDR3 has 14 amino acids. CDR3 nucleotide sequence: TGTGCCAGCAGCCATACAGGGGCCGGAGATACGCAGTATTTT. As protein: CASSHTGAGDTQYF.

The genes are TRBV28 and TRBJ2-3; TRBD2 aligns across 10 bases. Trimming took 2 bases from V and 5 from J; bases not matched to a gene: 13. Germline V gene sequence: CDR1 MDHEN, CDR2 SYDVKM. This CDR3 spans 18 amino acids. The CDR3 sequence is CASSLGEQRGGGGDTQYF. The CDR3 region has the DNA TGTGCCAGCAGTTTAGGGGAGCAGCGGGGGGGCGGAGGAGATACGCAGTATTTT.